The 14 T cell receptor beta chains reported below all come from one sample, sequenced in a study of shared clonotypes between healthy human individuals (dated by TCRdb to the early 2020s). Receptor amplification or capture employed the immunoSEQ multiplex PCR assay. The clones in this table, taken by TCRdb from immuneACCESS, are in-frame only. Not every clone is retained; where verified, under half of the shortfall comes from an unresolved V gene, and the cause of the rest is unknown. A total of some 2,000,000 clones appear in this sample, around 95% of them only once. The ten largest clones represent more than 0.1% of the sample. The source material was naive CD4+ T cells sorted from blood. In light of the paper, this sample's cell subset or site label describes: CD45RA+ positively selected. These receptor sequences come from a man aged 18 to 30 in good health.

CDR3 loop: CSVGTGTRVYNEQFF. DNA for the CDR3: TGCAGCGTCGGAACGGGGACTAGGGTGTACAATGAGCAGTTCTTC. The chain uses TRBV29-1 and TRBJ2-1, with 8 positions matching TRBD2. The junction had 11 bases not matched to a gene; V was cut back by 6 bases and J by 4 bases. CDR3 length: 15 residues. From germline, CDR1 is SQVTM and CDR2 ANQGSEA.

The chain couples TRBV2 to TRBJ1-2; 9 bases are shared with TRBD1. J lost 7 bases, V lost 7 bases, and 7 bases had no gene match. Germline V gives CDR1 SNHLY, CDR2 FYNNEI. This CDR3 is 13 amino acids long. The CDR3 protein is CASTGQGDAGYTF. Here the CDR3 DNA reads TGTGCCAGCACGGGACAGGGAGACGCTGGCTACACCTTC.

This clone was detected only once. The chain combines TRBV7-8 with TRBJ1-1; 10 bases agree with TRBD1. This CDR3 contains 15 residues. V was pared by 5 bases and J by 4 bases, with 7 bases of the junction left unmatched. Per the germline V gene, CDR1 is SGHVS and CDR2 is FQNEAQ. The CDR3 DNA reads TGTGCCAGCAGCCTCGTGAGGGACAGGGGCACTGAAGCTTTCTTT. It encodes CASSLVRDRGTEAFF. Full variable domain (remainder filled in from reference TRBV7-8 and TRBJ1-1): GAGVSQSPRYKVAKRGQDVALRCDPISGHVSLFWYQQALGQGPEFLTYFQNEAQLDKSGLPSDRFFAERPEGSVSTLKIQRTQQEDSAVYLCASSLVRDRGTEAFFGQGTRLTVV.

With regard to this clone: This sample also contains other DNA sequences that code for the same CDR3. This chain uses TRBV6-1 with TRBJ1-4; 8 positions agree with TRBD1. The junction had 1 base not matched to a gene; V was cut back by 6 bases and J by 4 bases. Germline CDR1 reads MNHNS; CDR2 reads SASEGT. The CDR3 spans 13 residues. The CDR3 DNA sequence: TGTGCCAGCAGCAGGGGGCTTAATGAAAAACTGTTTTTT. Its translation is CASSRGLNEKLFF.

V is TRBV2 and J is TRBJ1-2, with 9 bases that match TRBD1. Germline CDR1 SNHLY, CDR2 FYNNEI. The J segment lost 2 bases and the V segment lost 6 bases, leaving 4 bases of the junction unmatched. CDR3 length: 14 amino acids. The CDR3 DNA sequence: TGTGCCAGCAGGTTACAGGGGGCGAACTATGGCTACACCTTC. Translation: CASRLQGANYGYTF.

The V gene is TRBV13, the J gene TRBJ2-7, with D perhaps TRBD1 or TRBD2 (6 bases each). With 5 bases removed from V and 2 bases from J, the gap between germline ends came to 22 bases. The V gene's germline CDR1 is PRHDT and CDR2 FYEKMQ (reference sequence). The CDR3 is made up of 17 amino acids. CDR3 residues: CASSHRPGGGSTYEQYF. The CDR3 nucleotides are TGTGCCAGCAGCCACCGCCCCGGAGGGGGTAGTACCTACGAGCAGTACTTC.

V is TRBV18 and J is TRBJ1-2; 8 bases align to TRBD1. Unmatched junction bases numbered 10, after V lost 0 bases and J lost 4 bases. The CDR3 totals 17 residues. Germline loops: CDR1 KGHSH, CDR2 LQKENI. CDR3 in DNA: TGTGCCAGCTCACCACCTCTGACGGGACAGGTCCTCTATGGCTACACCTTC. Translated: CASSPPLTGQVLYGYTF. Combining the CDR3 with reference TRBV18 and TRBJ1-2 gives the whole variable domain NAGVMQNPRHLVRRRGQEARLRCSPMKGHSHVYWYRQLPEEGLKFMVYLQKENIIDESGMPKERFSAEFPKEGPSILRIQQVVRGDSAAYFCASSPPLTGQVLYGYTFGSGTRLTVV.

For the CDR3, the DNA is TGCACCAGCAGCCAAGCACAGGGAGGGGTAGGACAGCCCCAGCATTTT. Its translation: CTSSQAQGGVGQPQHF. The V gene is TRBV1, the J gene TRBJ1-5. TRBV1 corresponds to a pseudogene. CDR3 length: 16 amino acids.

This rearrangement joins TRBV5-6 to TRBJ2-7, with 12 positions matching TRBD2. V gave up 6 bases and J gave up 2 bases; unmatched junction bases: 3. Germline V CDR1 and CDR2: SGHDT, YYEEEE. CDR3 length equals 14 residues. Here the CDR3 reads CASNLAGGTYEQYF. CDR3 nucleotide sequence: TGTGCCAGCAACCTAGCGGGAGGGACCTACGAGCAGTACTTC.

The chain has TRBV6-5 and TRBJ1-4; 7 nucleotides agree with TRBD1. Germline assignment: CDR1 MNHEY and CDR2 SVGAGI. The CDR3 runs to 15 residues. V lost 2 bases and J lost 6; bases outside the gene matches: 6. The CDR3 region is CASSYVGGGHEKLFF. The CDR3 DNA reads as TGTGCCAGCAGTTACGTAGGGGGCGGGCATGAAAAACTGTTTTTT.

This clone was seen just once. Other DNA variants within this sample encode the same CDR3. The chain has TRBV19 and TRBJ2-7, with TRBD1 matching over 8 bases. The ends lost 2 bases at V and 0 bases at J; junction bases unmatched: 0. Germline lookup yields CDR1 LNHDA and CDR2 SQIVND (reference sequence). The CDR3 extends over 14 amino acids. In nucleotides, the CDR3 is TGTGCCAGTAGTATAACAGGGGGCTCCTACGAGCAGTACTTC. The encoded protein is CASSITGGSYEQYF.

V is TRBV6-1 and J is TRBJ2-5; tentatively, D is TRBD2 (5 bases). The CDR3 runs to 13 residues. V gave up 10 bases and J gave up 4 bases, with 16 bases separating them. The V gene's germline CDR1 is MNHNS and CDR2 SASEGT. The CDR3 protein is CANTWPSTETQYF. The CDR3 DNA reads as TGTGCCAATACTTGGCCTAGCACAGAGACCCAGTACTTC.

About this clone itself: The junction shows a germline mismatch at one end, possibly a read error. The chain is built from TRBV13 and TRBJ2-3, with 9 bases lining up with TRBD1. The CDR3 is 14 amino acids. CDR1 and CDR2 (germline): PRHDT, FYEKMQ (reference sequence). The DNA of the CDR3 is TGTGCCAGCAGCCGACGCGGATCCGGGACAGGGAGGGTTTGG. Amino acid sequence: CASSRRGSGTGRVW.

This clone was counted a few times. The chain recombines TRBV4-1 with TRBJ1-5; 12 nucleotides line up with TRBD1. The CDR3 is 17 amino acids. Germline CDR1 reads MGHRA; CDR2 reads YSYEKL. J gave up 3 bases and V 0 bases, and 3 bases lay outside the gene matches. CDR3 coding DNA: TGCGCCAGCAGCCAAGACCGGGACAGGGGGCTCAATCAGCCCCAGCATTTT. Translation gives CASSQDRDRGLNQPQHF.